This T cell receptor beta chain was recovered during a study of T-cell memory formation after mild COVID-19. Study overall: Most TCR clusters belonged to a single donor.

Study-level points and caveats: Pre-infection memory harbored some responding clones, suggesting cross-reactive memory joined.

This clonotype turned up a few times. What it binds is unknown. Trimming removed 1 base at V and 4 bases at J, with 10 bases between. The CDR3 spans 15 residues. The germline V gene has CDR1 MNHEY and CDR2 SVGAGI. From 5'RACE with constant-segment primers came TCR alpha and TCR beta cDNA libraries that carried sample barcodes and UMIs. Each CDR3 protein is one row after TCRdb ran MiXCR on the 5' RACE reads. The table includes approximately 300,000 distinct CDR3 sequences, more than 15% detected once. The rearrangement links TRBV6-5 to TRBJ2-2, with D uncertain. The sequence came from a man aged 18-30 years who had mild COVID-19 (a few samples of this study predate the infection). Cell type and time point are not known. The sequencing input was PBMCs or a T cell subset sorted from them (not recorded which). The CDR3 DNA reads TGTGCCAGCAGTTACTTCTGGGCCACCACCGGGGAGCTGTTTTTT. This codes for CASSYFWATTGELFF.